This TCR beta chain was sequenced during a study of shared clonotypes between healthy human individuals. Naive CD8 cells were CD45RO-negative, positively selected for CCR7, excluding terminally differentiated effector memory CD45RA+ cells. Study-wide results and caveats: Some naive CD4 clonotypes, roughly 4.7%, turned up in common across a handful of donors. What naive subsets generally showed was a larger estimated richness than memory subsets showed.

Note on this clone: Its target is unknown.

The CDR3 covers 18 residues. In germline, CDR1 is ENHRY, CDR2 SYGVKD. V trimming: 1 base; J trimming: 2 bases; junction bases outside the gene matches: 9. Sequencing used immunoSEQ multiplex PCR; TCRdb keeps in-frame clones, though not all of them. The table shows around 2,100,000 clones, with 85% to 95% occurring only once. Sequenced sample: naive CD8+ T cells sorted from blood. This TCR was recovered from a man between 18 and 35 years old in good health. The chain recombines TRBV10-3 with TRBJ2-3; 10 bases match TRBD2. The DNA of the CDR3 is TGTGCCATCAGTGAGTTGGGGACTAGCGAGACGTACACAGATACGCAGTATTTT. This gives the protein CAISELGTSETYTDTQYF.